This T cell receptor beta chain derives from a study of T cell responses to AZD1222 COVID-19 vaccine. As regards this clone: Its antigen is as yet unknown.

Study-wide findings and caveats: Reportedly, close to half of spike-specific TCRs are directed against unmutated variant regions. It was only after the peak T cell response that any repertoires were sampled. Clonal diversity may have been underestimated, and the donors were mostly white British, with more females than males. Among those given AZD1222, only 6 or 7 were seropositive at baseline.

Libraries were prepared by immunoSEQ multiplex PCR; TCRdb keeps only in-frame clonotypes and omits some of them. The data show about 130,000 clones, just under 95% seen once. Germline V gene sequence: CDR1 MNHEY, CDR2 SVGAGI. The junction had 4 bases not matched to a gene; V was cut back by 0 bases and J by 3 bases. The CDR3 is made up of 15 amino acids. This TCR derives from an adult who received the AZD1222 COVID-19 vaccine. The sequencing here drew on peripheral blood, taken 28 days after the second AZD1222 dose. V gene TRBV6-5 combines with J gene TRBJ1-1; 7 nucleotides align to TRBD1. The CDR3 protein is CASSYSGRGDTEAFF. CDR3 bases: TGTGCCAGCAGTTACTCAGGCAGGGGGGACACTGAAGCTTTCTTT.